This is a list of T cell receptor beta chains from one sample in a study of OX40 agonist ivuxolimab in advanced cancers. Clones were read by immunoSEQ multiplex PCR, and TCRdb kept only the in-frame ones, dropping some. The table shows around 94,000 clones, with about 92% occurring only once. The sample in question was CD4+ or CD8+ T cells sorted from blood, obtained in a trial of the OX40 agonist ivuxolimab. These receptors were taken from an adult with an advanced solid tumor such as melanoma, head and neck, liver or kidney cancer. The CDR3 runs from the conserved cysteine through the conserved F or W. D genes are given only for firm matches. Expanded clones get a size class; other rows say once, few or many, or leave the size out.

j_call v_call clone_size d_call cdr3_nt cdr3_aa
TRBJ2-3 TRBV7-9 - - TGTGCCAGCAGCAGAGATCTAGGGTCGGCAGATACGCAGTATTTT CASSRDLGSADTQYF
TRBJ2-7 TRBV10-3 - - TGTGCCATCAGTGAGACCAGGAACTCCTACGAGCAGTACTTC CAISETRNSYEQYF
TRBJ1-1 TRBV19 - - TGTGCCAGTAGTTTGGACGGTGGGAACACTGAAGCTTTCTTT CASSLDGGNTEAFF
TRBJ2-1 TRBV7-6 - - TGTGCCAGCAGCTTAGGGGCTACTTCCTACAATGAGCAGTTCTTC CASSLGATSYNEQFF
TRBJ1-2 TRBV2 - - TGTGCCAGCATCACTGTCCTAGGGGTCTATGGCTACACCTTC CASITVLGVYGYTF
TRBJ1-2 TRBV9 once - TGTGCCAGCAGCGTTATAGGGGACCCCGACTATGGCTACACCTTC CASSVIGDPDYGYTF
TRBJ1-1 TRBV29-1 - - TGCAGCGGGGAGGGGCGCGTTGGGAACACTGAAGCTTTCTTT CSGEGRVGNTEAFF
TRBJ1-1 TRBV9 - TRBD1 TGTGCCAGCAGCCCTAGGGACAGAGTGAACACTGAAGCTTTCTTT CASSPRDRVNTEAFF
TRBJ2-3 TRBV7-8 - - TGTGCCAGCAGCCTAGGGGGTACTTGGGGAGCCACAGATACGCAGTATTTT CASSLGGTWGATDTQYF
TRBJ2-1 TRBV5-6 - TRBD2 TGTGCCAGCAGCTTTGGACTAGCGGGCTCCTACAATGAGCAGTTCTTC CASSFGLAGSYNEQFF
TRBJ1-5 TRBV7-2 - - TGTGCCAGCAGCTTAGCAGGGCGGGACAATCAGCCCCAGCATTTT CASSLAGRDNQPQHF
TRBJ2-7 TRBV5-6 - - TGTGCCAGCAGCTTTTCGGGGGTTTACGAGCAGTACTTC CASSFSGVYEQYF
TRBJ1-1 TRBV5-1 - - TGCGCCAGCAGCTTCCCAGGGACTGAAGCTTTCTTT CASSFPGTEAFF
TRBJ2-7 TRBV7-8 - - TGTGCCAGCAGCTTCGGACAGCATGAAGGCTACGAGCAGTACTTC CASSFGQHEGYEQYF
TRBJ2-1 TRBV11-2 - TRBD2 TGTGCCAGCAGCTCCGTAGCGGGAGCAAACAATGAGCAGTTCTTC CASSSVAGANNEQFF
TRBJ2-2 TRBV9 - TRBD1 TGTGCCAGCAGCACTCCCCTCACAGGGGGCGCGATCGGGGAGCTGTTTTTT CASSTPLTGGAIGELFF
TRBJ1-6 TRBV27 - TRBD1 TGTGCCAGCAAGGTGGAGGGGGCTAATTCACCCCTCCACTTT CASKVEGANSPLHF
TRBJ2-7 TRBV7-9 - TRBD2 TGTGCCAGCAGCTCACCTCGACTAGCGGGAGGGTACGAGCAGTACTTC CASSSPRLAGGYEQYF
TRBJ2-7 TRBV27 - - TGTGCCAGCAGTTTAGGGGCAGGGGGGAGGGAGCAGTACTTC CASSLGAGGREQYF
TRBJ2-7 TRBV19 once - TGTGCCAGTAGTAACCCTAACGAGCAGTACTTC CASSNPNEQYF
TRBJ2-1 TRBV5-6 - - TGTGCCAGCGGGGTCTCGGGCTCCTACAATGAGCAGTTCTTC CASGVSGSYNEQFF
TRBJ2-5 TRBV7-6 - - TGTGCCAGCAGCCCTCACCCAGGGAGGAAAGAGACCCAGTACTTC CASSPHPGRKETQYF
TRBJ1-1 TRBV5-1 - TRBD1 TGCGCCAGCAGCCATTGGGACAGGGGGACTGAAGCTTTCTTT CASSHWDRGTEAFF
TRBJ1-5 TRBV28 few - TGTGCCAGCAGTTGGGCTCAGCCCCAGCATTTT CASSWAQPQHF
TRBJ2-7 TRBV12-5 once - TGTGCTAGTGGTTTGGAGGACAGACCCTACTACGAGCAGTACTTC CASGLEDRPYYEQYF